The 14 T cell receptor beta chains reported below all come from one sample, sequenced in a study of T cells after yellow fever vaccination. TCRdb called the 5' RACE reads again in MiXCR, with one record for every CDR3 protein. The data contain some 290,000 distinct CDR3 sequences, over 8.5% of them singletons. Specimen: CD4+ T cells sorted from PBMCs, collected 45 days after the yellow fever booster vaccination. The receptors were sampled from a man between 18 and 35 years old who received the YFV17D yellow fever vaccine.

The rearrangement joins TRBV20-1 to TRBJ2-1; D is perhaps TRBD1 or TRBD2 (7 bases each). The CDR3 sequence is 14 residues long. V was pared by 3 bases and J by 7 bases, with 16 bases between. Looked up from germline, CDR1 is DFQATT and CDR2 is SNEGSKA (reference sequence). CDR3 protein: CSASGGLTGNEQFF. CDR3 DNA sequence: TGCAGTGCTAGCGGGGGGCTGACAGGGAATGAGCAGTTCTTC.

Only a few counts were recorded for this clonotype. V and J are TRBV7-9 and TRBJ2-7; D remains ambiguous. V was trimmed by 6 bases and J by 4 bases, leaving 16 bases between them. This CDR3 is built from 14 residues. CDR1 is SEHNR, CDR2 FQNEAQ, per germline (reference sequence). CDR3 nucleotides: TGTGCCAGCAGTTATCTCACAGCCGGGTACGAGCAGTACTTC. This encodes CASSYLTAGYEQYF.

This clonotype was observed a few times. The chain combines TRBV7-9 with TRBJ2-3; TRBD2 agrees at 11 bases. The CDR3 totals 18 residues. V gave up 4 bases and J gave up 2 bases; unmatched junction bases: 11. Germline CDR1 is SEHNR and CDR2 is FQNEAQ (reference sequence). The CDR3 sequence is CASSSNRASGGFTDTQYF. The CDR3 nucleotides read TGTGCCAGCAGCTCAAATCGGGCTAGCGGGGGGTTCACAGATACGCAGTATTTT.

In this sample, this clonotype turned up a few times. The CDR3 bases are TGTGCCAGTAAAGGACGTAACACCGGGGAGCTGTTTTTT. Translated, it gives CASKGRNTGELFF. V and J are TRBV19 and TRBJ2-2; D gene unclear. Germline V gene lookup returns CDR1 LNHDA and CDR2 SQIVND (reference sequence). The CDR3 spans 13 residues. V lost 7 bases and J 2 bases, leaving 8 bases between the germline ends.

The V and J genes are TRBV2 and TRBJ2-3; D is ambiguous. The ends were cut back, 3 bases at V and 6 bases at J, with 4 bases in the middle. Germline V gene sequence: CDR1 SNHLY, CDR2 FYNNEI. The CDR3 contains 11 residues. The DNA for the CDR3 is TGTGCCAGCAGTGATCAGGATACGCAGTATTTT. Translated: CASSDQDTQYF.

V gene TRBV5-1 combines with J gene TRBJ2-1, with TRBD2 matching 10 bases. The CDR3 consists of 16 residues. V was pared by 2 bases and J by 4 bases, with 6 bases of the junction left unmatched. Germline CDR1 and CDR2: SGHRS and YFSETQ. CDR3 sequence reads: CASSLGIAGGYNEQFF. CDR3 DNA sequence: TGCGCCAGCAGCTTAGGAATAGCGGGGGGTTACAATGAGCAGTTCTTC.

This clonotype was seen ten or more times. The chain employs TRBV5-1 and TRBJ1-1; no definite D call. The V end lost 0 bases, the J end lost 3 bases, and 9 bases lay between the germline ends. There are 14 residues in the CDR3. The germline V gene encodes CDR1 SGHRS and CDR2 YFSETQ. CDR3 coding DNA: TGCGCCAGCAGCTTGGATTGGCAAGACACTGAAGCTTTCTTT. This sequence encodes CASSLDWQDTEAFF.

The sample holds a few counts of this clonotype. This chain connects TRBV5-5 to TRBJ1-2; TRBD1 matches 7 bases. V was pared by 2 bases and J by 6 bases, with 7 bases of the junction left unmatched. There are 14 residues in the CDR3. The V gene's germline CDR1 is SGHKS and CDR2 YYEKEE (reference sequence). Written as DNA, the CDR3 is TGTGCCAGCAGCTTAGTAACAGGGGTTAATGGCTACACCTTC. Amino acids: CASSLVTGVNGYTF.

This clonotype was picked up a small number of times. V usage is TRBV20-1 and J usage is TRBJ2-3; D gene unclear. CDR3 length: 13 residues. Germline assignment: CDR1 DFQATT and CDR2 SNEGSKA (reference sequence). V was pared by 3 bases and J by 2 bases, with 9 bases between. The CDR3 DNA is TGCAGTGCTAGGACTGATAACACAGATACGCAGTATTTT. Translating it yields CSARTDNTDTQYF.

This clonotype was seen a handful of times. This chain connects TRBV4-1 to TRBJ2-3; unclear D gene. The germline CDR1 and CDR2 sequences are MGHRA and YSYEKL. Trimming removed 6 bases from V and 3 bases from J, with 16 bases in between. The CDR3 consists of 15 residues. CDR3 sequence reads: CASSKVGSSTDTQYF. The CDR3 DNA is TGCGCCAGCAGTAAGGTAGGAAGTTCGACAGATACGCAGTATTTT.

The CDR3 spells CASSFLTASIGNQPQHF. As DNA, the CDR3 is TGTGCCAGCAGTTTCTTGACCGCCAGCATAGGCAATCAGCCCCAGCATTTT. This chain connects TRBV12-3 or TRBV12-4 to TRBJ1-5; D call uncertain. The CDR3 length is 17 residues. Trimming shortened V by 3 bases and J by 2 bases, and 17 bases separated the two germline ends.

The V call is TRBV6-5, the J call TRBJ1-2, with no clear D. The CDR3 is 14 amino acids. V was pared by 1 base and J by 2 bases, with 8 bases between. The germline V gene encodes CDR1 MNHEY and CDR2 SVGAGI. CDR3 region: CASSYYPRNYGYTF. The CDR3 region has the DNA TGTGCCAGCAGTTACTACCCACGGAACTATGGCTACACCTTC.

A few counts support this clonotype. The J gene is TRBJ1-2, the V gene TRBV12-3 or TRBV12-4, with a possible D match to TRBD1 (5 bases). With 8 bases removed from V and 4 bases from J, the gap between germline ends came to 14 bases. The CDR3 has 13 amino acids. CDR3 nucleotide sequence: TGTGCCAGCTCCTTTGAGGGACTCTATGGCTACACCTTC. Its protein is CASSFEGLYGYTF.

This clonotype was detected only a few times. The J gene is TRBJ2-3, the V gene TRBV20-1, with no clear D. The V end lost 2 bases, the J end lost 6 bases, and 15 bases lay between the germline ends. CDR3 length: 14 residues. CDR1 and CDR2 (germline): DFQATT, SNEGSKA (reference sequence). The CDR3 coding sequence is TGCAGTGCTAGACCGAGTAAACAACCGGATACGCAGTATTTT. Translation gives CSARPSKQPDTQYF.